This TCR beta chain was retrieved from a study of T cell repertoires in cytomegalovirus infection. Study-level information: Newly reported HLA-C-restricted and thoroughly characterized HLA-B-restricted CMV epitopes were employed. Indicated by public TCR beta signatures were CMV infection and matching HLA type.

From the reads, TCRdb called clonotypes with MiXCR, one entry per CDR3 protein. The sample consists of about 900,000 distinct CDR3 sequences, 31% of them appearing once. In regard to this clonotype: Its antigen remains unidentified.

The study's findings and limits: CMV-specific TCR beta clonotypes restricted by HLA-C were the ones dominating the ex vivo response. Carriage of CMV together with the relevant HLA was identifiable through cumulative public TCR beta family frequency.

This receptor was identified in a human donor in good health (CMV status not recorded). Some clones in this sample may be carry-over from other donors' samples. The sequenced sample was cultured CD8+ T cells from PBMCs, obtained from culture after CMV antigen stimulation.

The CDR3: CASSPQFGGEQFF. The CDR3 nucleotides are TGTGCCAGCAGCCCACAATTTGGTGGTGAGCAGTTCTTC. The rearrangement links TRBV7-3 to TRBJ2-1; the D is unclear. The CDR3 sequence is 13 residues long. V was cut by 5 bases and J by 9 bases, with 14 bases left in between. From germline, CDR1 is SGHTA and CDR2 FQGTGA.